The next 19 T cell receptor beta chains were all read from a single sample in a study of shared clonotypes between healthy human individuals. Libraries were prepared by immunoSEQ multiplex PCR; TCRdb keeps only in-frame clonotypes and omits some of them. The sample lists 400,000 to 550,000 clones, around three quarters occurring once. The sample was PBMCs. The receptors stem from a woman aged 40 to 50 in good health. Some clones in this sample may be carry-over from other donors' samples.

The V gene is TRBV28, the J gene TRBJ2-7, with 8 positions matching TRBD2. The J segment lost 6 bases and the V segment lost 10 bases, leaving 2 bases of the junction unmatched. This CDR3 spans 10 amino acids. CDR1 MDHEN and CDR2 SYDVKM come from the germline V gene. CDR3 sequence (DNA): TGTGCCACACGGGGGGGCGAGCAGTACTTC. Residues: CATRGGEQYF.

This chain links TRBV9 with TRBJ2-3; the D is unclear. The CDR3 is 15 residues long. Germline V gives CDR1 SGDLS, CDR2 YYNGEE. Trimming stripped 0 bases from V and 2 bases from J, with 10 bases between. The CDR3 coding sequence is TGTGCCAGCAGCGTAGCAACTCTACTCACAGATACGCAGTATTTT. Its protein product is CASSVATLLTDTQYF.

V gene TRBV5-1 combines with J gene TRBJ1-2, with D possibly matching TRBD1 (6 bases). Germline V gene data show CDR1 as SGHRS and CDR2 as YFSETQ. The CDR3 length is 15 residues. V was clipped by 3 bases and J by 8 bases, with 20 bases between them. Written as DNA, the CDR3 is TGCGCCAGCAGCTCAACCGCTCTCAGGGGAGGGGGCTACACCTTC. This sequence encodes CASSSTALRGGGYTF.

The V call is TRBV7-9, the J call TRBJ2-1; TRBD1 might be the D (6 bases). Per germline, CDR1 SEHNR and CDR2 FQNEAQ (reference sequence). This CDR3 contains 15 residues. The V end was cut by 5 bases, the J end by 7 bases, with 18 bases between. The CDR3 reads CASSGTGSGWNEQFF. The CDR3 DNA sequence: TGTGCCAGCAGCGGTACAGGGTCGGGGTGGAATGAGCAGTTCTTC.

The chain couples TRBV5-6 to TRBJ2-1; TRBD2 agrees at 10 bases. This CDR3 has 15 amino acids. In germline, CDR1 is SGHDT, CDR2 YYEEEE. V was clipped by 2 bases and J by 9 bases; unmatched bases: 8. DNA for the CDR3: TGTGCCAGCAGCTTACTAGCGGGAAATGTCGGTGAGCAGTTCTTC. Amino acids: CASSLLAGNVGEQFF.

J is TRBJ1-3 and V is TRBV6-5; D gene unclear. The CDR3 runs 13 residues. The V end was cut by 8 bases, the J end by 4 bases, with 12 bases between. The V gene's germline CDR1 is MNHEY and CDR2 SVGAGI. The CDR3 reads CASRGREGNTIYF. The CDR3 DNA reads as TGTGCCAGCCGAGGACGGGAAGGAAACACCATATATTTT.

The CDR3 protein is CASSWGQGSPLGYTF. The CDR3 DNA follows: TGTGCCAGCAGTTGGGGACAGGGCTCCCCACTTGGCTACACCTTC. The chain links TRBV28 to TRBJ1-2; TRBD1 matches at 9 bases. The CDR3 runs 15 residues. V lost 4 bases and J lost 7; bases outside the gene matches: 10. Germline CDR1 and CDR2: MDHEN and SYDVKM.

The chain combines TRBV19 with TRBJ1-3, with D possibly matching TRBD1 (6 bases). This CDR3 comprises 16 residues. V lost 7 bases to trimming and J lost 0 bases, with 16 bases between them. CDR1 and CDR2 (germline): LNHDA, SQIVND (reference sequence). The DNA for the CDR3 is TGTGCCAGTATCCCCAATACAGGGATCTCTGGAAACACCATATATTTT. Its protein is CASIPNTGISGNTIYF.

This clone was observed once. V gene TRBV28 combines with J gene TRBJ2-7, with 9 bases lining up with TRBD1. Germline CDR1 reads MDHEN; CDR2 reads SYDVKM. Germline trimming cut 6 bases from V and 4 bases from J; bases unmatched to any gene: 7. CDR3 length equals 14 residues. CDR3 protein: CASSQDRGAYEQYF. The CDR3, as DNA: TGTGCCAGCAGCCAAGACAGGGGGGCGTACGAGCAGTACTTC.

The chain has TRBV28 and TRBJ2-5, with D possibly TRBD2 on 5 matching bases. Germline CDR1 and CDR2: MDHEN and SYDVKM. The V end lost 8 bases, the J end lost 2 bases, and 9 bases lay between the germline ends. CDR3 length: 12 residues. The CDR3 nucleotides read TGTGCCAGCTCACTAGTTCAAGAGACCCAGTACTTC. It translates to CASSLVQETQYF.

CDR3 nucleotide sequence: TGTGCCAGTAGTATAGATTCGGCTAGCGGAAACTACGAGCAGTACTTC. Amino acids: CASSIDSASGNYEQYF. The J gene is TRBJ2-7, the V gene TRBV19; TRBD2 aligns across 7 bases. J was trimmed by 3 bases and V by 0 bases; bases with no gene match: 8. CDR3 length: 16 residues. The germline CDR1 and CDR2 sequences are LNHDA and SQIVND (reference sequence).

The chain combines TRBV7-2 with TRBJ2-3; no clear D gene. V lost 1 base, J lost 6 bases, and 11 bases lay in between. In germline, CDR1 is SGHTA, CDR2 FQGNSA. This CDR3 spans 14 amino acids. As DNA, the CDR3 is TGTGCCAGCAGCTTAGATCTGGTTTTGGATACGCAGTATTTT. Translating gives CASSLDLVLDTQYF.

The rearrangement joins TRBV4-1 to TRBJ2-3, with a possible D match to TRBD2 (6 bases). This CDR3 has 17 amino acids. Trimming took 1 base from V and 4 from J, leaving 18 bases between them. Germline V gene data show CDR1 as MGHRA and CDR2 as YSYEKL. In DNA, the CDR3 is TGCGCCAGCAGCCAAGCCCGGGGGAGGTTGACGGCAGATACGCAGTATTTT. This gives the protein CASSQARGRLTADTQYF.

The chain has TRBV7-3 and TRBJ2-1, with a possible D match to TRBD2 (6 bases). The CDR3 totals 16 residues. The V end was cut by 6 bases, the J end by 3 bases, with 18 bases between. The germline CDR1 and CDR2 sequences are SGHTA and FQGTGA. Here the CDR3 DNA reads TGTGCCAGCAGGGACCCTAGCGCGAGCCTCTACAATGAGCAGTTCTTC. Translation: CASRDPSASLYNEQFF.

On this clone itself: Other DNA sequences in the same sample also yield this CDR3. This sequence joins TRBV5-1 and TRBJ1-3; D gene uncertain. The length of the CDR3 is 14 residues. V lost 0 bases to trimming and J lost 0 bases, with 4 bases between them. The germline V gene encodes CDR1 SGHRS and CDR2 YFSETQ. CDR3: CASSLGVSGNTIYF. DNA for the CDR3: TGCGCCAGCAGCTTGGGGGTCTCTGGAAACACCATATATTTT.

The chain employs TRBV14 and TRBJ1-4, with a tentative D call TRBD1 (5 bases). The ends were cut back, 5 bases at V and 4 bases at J, with 8 bases in the middle. Germline CDR1 and CDR2: SGHDN and FVKESK. This CDR3 spans 13 amino acids. The CDR3: CASSRGLNEKLFF. In nucleotides, the CDR3 is TGTGCCAGCAGCAGGGGACTTAATGAAAAACTGTTTTTT.

The chain combines TRBV5-1 with TRBJ1-1, with unresolved D. There are 13 residues in the CDR3. Germline assignment: CDR1 SGHRS and CDR2 YFSETQ. The V and J ends lost 4 bases and 2 bases respectively, with 9 bases between them. This CDR3 reads CASSIKENTEAFF. Here the CDR3 DNA reads TGCGCCAGCAGCATCAAAGAAAACACTGAAGCTTTCTTT. Full variable domain (missing parts from reference TRBV5-1 and TRBJ1-1): KAGVTQTPRYLIKTRGQQVTLSCSPISGHRSVSWYQQTPGQGLQFLFEYFSETQRNKGNFPGRFSGRQFSNSRSEMNVSTLELGDSALYLCASSIKENTEAFFGQGTRLTVV.

About this clone itself: Other DNA sequences in this sample translate to the same CDR3. The chain uses TRBV4-3 and TRBJ1-5, with D unclear. The V end lost 1 base, the J end lost 0 bases, and 7 bases lay between the germline ends. Germline CDR1 is LGHNA and CDR2 is YSLEER. This CDR3 has 15 amino acids. The CDR3 protein is CASSQGLHSNQPQHF. DNA for the CDR3: TGCGCCAGCAGCCAAGGGCTACATAGCAATCAGCCCCAGCATTTT.

This sequence joins TRBV10-3 and TRBJ2-1; D assignment may be TRBD1 or TRBD2 (5 bases each). The CDR3 is made up of 15 amino acids. The V and J ends lost 3 bases and 7 bases respectively, with 16 bases between them. Germline CDR1 is ENHRY and CDR2 is SYGVKD. CDR3 coding DNA: TGTGCCATCAGTGAAGGGGTAGCGTCCACGAATGAGCAGTTCTTC. It yields the protein CAISEGVASTNEQFF.